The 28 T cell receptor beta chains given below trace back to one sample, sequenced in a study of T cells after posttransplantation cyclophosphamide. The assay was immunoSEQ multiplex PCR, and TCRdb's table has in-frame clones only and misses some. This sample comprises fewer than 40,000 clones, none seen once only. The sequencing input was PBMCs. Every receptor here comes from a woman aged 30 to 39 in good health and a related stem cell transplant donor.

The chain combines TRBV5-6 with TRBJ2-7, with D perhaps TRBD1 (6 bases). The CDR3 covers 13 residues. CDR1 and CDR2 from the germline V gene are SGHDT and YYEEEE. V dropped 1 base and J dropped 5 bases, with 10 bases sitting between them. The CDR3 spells CASSLQGSNEQYF. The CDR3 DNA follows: TGTGCCAGCAGCTTGCAGGGGTCAAACGAGCAGTACTTC.

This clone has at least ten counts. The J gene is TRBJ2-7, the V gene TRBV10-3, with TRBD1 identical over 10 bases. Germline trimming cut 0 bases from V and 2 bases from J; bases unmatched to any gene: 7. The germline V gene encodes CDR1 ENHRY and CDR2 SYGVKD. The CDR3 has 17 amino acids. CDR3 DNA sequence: TGTGCCATCAGTGAGTCTAGAGGACAGGGGGGGGCCTACGAGCAGTACTTC. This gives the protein CAISESRGQGGAYEQYF.

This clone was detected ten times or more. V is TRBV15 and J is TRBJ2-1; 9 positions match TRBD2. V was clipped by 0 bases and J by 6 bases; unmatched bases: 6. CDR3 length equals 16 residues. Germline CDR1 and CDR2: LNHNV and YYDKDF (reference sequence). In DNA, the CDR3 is TGTGCCACCAGCAGAGAGGGGGCGGGGGGGCCCAATGAGCAGTTCTTC. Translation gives CATSREGAGGPNEQFF. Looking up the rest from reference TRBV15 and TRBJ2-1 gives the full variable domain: DAMVIQNPRYQVTQFGKPVTLSCSQTLNHNVMYWYQQKSSQAPKLLFHYYDKDFNNEADTPDNFQSRRPNTSFCFLDIRSPGLGDTAMYLCATSREGAGGPNEQFFGPGTRLTVL.

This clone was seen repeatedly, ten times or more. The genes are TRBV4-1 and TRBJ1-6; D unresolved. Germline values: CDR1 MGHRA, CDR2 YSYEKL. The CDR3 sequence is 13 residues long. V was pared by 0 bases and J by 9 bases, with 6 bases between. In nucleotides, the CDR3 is TGCGCCAGCAGCCAAGATCGGGGTTCACCCCTCCACTTT. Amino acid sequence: CASSQDRGSPLHF.

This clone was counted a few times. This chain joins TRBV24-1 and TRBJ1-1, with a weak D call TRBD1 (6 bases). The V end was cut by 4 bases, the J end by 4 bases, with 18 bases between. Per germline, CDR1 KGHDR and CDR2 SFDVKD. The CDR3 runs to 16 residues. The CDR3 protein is CATSEITGSLGTEAFF. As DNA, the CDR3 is TGTGCCACCAGTGAAATCACAGGGTCCCTAGGCACTGAAGCTTTCTTT.

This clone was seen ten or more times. The DNA of the CDR3 is TGCGCCAGCAGCCAAGATGGGCAGGGGGACTCCTACGAGCAGTACTTC. As protein: CASSQDGQGDSYEQYF. This chain joins TRBV4-1 and TRBJ2-7; TRBD1 matches at 7 bases. Germline CDR1 reads MGHRA; CDR2 reads YSYEKL. V gave up 0 bases and J gave up 0 bases; unmatched junction bases: 5. The CDR3 covers 16 residues.

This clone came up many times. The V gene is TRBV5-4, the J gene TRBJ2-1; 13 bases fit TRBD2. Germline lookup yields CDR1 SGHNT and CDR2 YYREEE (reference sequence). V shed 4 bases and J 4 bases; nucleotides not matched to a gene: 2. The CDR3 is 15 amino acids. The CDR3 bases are TGTGCCAGCAGCGTACTAGCGGGGGGGTACAATGAGCAGTTCTTC. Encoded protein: CASSVLAGGYNEQFF.

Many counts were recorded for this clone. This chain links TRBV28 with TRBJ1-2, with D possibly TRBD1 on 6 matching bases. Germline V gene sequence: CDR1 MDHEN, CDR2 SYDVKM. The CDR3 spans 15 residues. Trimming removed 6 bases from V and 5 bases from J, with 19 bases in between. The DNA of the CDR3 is TGTGCCAGCAGCTATTCCCGGGGGGCTGGGTATGGCTACACCTTC. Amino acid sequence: CASSYSRGAGYGYTF.

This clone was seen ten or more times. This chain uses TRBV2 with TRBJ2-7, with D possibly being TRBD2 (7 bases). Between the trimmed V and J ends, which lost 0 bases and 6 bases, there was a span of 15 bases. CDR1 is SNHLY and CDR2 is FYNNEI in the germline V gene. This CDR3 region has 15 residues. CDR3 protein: CASSEALPGGGEQYF. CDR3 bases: TGTGCCAGCAGTGAAGCGCTTCCGGGGGGCGGCGAGCAGTACTTC.

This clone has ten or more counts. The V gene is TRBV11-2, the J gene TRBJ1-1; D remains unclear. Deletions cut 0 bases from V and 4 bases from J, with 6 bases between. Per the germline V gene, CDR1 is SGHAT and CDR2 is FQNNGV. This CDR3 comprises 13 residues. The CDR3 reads CASSLDRVTEAFF. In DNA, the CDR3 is TGTGCCAGCAGCTTAGATCGGGTCACTGAAGCTTTCTTT.

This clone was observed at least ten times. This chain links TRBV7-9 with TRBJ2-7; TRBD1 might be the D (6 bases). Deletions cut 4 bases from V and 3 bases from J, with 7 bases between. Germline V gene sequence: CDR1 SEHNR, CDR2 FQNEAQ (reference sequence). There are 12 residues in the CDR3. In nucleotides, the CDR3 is TGTGCCAGCAGCTCGACAGGCTACGAGCAGTACTTC. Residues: CASSSTGYEQYF.

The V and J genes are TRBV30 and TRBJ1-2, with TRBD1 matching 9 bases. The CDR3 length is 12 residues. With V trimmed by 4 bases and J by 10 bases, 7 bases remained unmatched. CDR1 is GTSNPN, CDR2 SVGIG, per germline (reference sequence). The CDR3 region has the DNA TGTGCCTGGACTCCCGGGACAGGGATCTACACCTTC. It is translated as CAWTPGTGIYTF.

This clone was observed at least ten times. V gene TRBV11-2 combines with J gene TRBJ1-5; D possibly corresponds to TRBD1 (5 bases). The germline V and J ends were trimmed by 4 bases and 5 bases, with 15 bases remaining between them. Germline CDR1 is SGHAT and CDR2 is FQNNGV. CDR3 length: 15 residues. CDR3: CASSSGHSNDQPQHF. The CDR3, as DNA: TGTGCCAGCAGCTCAGGACACTCAAATGATCAGCCCCAGCATTTT. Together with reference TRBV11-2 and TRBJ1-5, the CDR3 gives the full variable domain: EAGVAQSPRYKIIEKRQSVAFWCNPISGHATLYWYQQILGQGPKLLIQFQNNGVVDDSQLPKDRFSAERLKGVDSTLKIQPAKLEDSAVYLCASSSGHSNDQPQHFGDGTRLSIL.

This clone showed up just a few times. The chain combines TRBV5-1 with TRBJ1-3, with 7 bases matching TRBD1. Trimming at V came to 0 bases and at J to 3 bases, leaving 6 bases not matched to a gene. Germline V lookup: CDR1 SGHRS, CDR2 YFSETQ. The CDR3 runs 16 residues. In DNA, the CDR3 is TGCGCCAGCAGCTTGGTTGGAGGGGGCTATGGAAACACCATATATTTT. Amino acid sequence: CASSLVGGGYGNTIYF. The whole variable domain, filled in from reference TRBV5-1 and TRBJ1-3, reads KAGVTQTPRYLIKTRGQQVTLSCSPISGHRSVSWYQQTPGQGLQFLFEYFSETQRNKGNFPGRFSGRQFSNSRSEMNVSTLELGDSALYLCASSLVGGGYGNTIYFGEGSWLTVV.

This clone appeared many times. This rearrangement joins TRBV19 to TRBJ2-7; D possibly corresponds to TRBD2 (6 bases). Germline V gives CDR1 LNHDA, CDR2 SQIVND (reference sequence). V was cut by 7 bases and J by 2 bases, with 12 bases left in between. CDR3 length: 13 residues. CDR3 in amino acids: CASNPGGTYEQYF. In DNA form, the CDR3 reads TGTGCCAGTAACCCTGGGGGGACCTACGAGCAGTACTTC.

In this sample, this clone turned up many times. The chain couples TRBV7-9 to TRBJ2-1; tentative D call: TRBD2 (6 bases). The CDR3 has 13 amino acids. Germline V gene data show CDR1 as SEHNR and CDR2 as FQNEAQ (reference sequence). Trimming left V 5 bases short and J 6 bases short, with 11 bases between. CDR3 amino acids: CASSGGLSNEQFF. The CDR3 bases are TGTGCCAGCAGCGGGGGACTTAGCAATGAGCAGTTCTTC.

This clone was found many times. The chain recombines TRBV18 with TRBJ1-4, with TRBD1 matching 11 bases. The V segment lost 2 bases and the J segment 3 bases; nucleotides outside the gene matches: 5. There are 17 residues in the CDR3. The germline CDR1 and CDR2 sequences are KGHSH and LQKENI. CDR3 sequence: CASSPRTGGLANEKLFF. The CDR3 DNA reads TGTGCCAGCTCACCAAGGACAGGGGGCTTGGCTAATGAAAAACTGTTTTTT.

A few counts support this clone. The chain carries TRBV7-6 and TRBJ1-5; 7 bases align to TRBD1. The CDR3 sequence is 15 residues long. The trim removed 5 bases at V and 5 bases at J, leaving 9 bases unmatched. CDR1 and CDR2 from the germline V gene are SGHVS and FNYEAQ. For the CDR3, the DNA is TGTGCCAGCAGCCCGACCACAGGGGTAGATCAGCCCCAGCATTTT. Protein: CASSPTTGVDQPQHF.

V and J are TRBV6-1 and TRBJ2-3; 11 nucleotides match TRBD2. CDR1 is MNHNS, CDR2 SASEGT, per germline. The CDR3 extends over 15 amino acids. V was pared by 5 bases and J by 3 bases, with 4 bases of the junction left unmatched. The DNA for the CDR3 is TGTGCCAGCAGTACGGGACTAGCGGTAACAGATACGCAGTATTTT. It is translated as CASSTGLAVTDTQYF.

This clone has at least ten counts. The DNA for the CDR3 is TGTGCCACCAGCAGTCTTCGACTAGCGGGGGCCAATGAGCAGTTCTTC. Amino acid sequence: CATSSLRLAGANEQFF. This chain connects TRBV15 to TRBJ2-1; 12 bases align to TRBD2. The CDR3 extends over 16 amino acids. Germline CDR1 reads LNHNV; CDR2 reads YYDKDF (reference sequence). Trimming removed 3 bases from V and 6 bases from J; junction bases left unmatched: 6.

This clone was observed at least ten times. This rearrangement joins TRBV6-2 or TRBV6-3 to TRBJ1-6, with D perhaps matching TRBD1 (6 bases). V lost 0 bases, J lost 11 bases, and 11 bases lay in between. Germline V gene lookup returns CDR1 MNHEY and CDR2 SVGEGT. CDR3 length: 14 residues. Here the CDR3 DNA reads TGTGCCAGCAGTTACTCGAGGGGGTTACCACCCCTCCACTTT. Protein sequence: CASSYSRGLPPLHF.

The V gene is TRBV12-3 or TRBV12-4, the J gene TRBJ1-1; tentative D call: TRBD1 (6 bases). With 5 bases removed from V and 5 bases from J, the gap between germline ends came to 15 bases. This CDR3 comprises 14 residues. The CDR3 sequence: CASSPPGGNTEAFF. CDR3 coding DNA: TGTGCCAGCAGTCCCCCGGGGGGCAATACTGAAGCTTTCTTT.

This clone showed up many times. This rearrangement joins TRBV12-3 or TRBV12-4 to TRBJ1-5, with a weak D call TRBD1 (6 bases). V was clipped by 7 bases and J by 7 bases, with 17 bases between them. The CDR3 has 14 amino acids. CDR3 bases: TGTGCCAGCACCCAACAGGGAGGACGGCAGCCCCAGCATTTT. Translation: CASTQQGGRQPQHF.

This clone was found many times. In nucleotides, the CDR3 is TGTGCCATCAGTAAAGACAGGGCGGGCACCGGGGAGCTGTTTTTT. The encoded protein is CAISKDRAGTGELFF. The chain uses TRBV10-3 and TRBJ2-2; 7 nucleotides agree with TRBD1. The germline V gene encodes CDR1 ENHRY and CDR2 SYGVKD. V gave up 5 bases and J gave up 4 bases; unmatched junction bases: 7. The CDR3 runs 15 residues.

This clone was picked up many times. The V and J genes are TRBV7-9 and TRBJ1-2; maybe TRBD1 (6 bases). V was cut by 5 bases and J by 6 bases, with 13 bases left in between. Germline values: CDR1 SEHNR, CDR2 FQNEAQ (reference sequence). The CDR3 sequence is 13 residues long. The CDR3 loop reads CASSRFSGDGYTF. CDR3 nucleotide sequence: TGTGCCAGCAGCCGCTTTTCAGGGGATGGCTACACCTTC.

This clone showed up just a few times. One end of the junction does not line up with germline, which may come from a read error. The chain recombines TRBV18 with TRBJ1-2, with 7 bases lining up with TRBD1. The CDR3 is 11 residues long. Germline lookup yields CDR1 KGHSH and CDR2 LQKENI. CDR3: CASSSSDRSFF. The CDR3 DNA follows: TGTGCCAGCTCATCCTCGGACAGGAGCTTCTTC.

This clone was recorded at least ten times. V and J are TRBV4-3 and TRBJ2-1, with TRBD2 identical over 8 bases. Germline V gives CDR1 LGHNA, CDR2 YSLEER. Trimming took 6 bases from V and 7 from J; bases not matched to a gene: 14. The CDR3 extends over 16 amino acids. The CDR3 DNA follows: TGCGCCAGCAGTTTATTAGTAGCGGGACTACAGAATGAGCAGTTCTTC. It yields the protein CASSLLVAGLQNEQFF.

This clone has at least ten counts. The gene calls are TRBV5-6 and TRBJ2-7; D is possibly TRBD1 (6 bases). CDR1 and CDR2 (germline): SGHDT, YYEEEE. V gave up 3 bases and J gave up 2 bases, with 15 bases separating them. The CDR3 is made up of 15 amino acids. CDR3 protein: CASSSYTGLPYEQYF. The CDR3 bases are TGTGCCAGCAGCTCATACACAGGGCTGCCCTACGAGCAGTACTTC.